What follows are 24 T cell receptor beta chains derived from one specimen sequenced in a study of blood T cell repertoires in COVID-19. Here immunoSEQ multiplex PCR was the method, and the copy in TCRdb shows in-frame clones only, minus some. The sample has tens of thousands of clones, about four fifths seen once. The specimen sequenced was peripheral blood. The receptors shown here come from a woman aged 55-75 years with acute or convalescent COVID-19.

The chain carries TRBV5-1 and TRBJ2-1, with a possible D match to TRBD1 (6 bases). V was clipped by 2 bases and J by 3 bases, with 9 bases between them. Germline loops: CDR1 SGHRS, CDR2 YFSETQ. The CDR3 extends over 14 amino acids. CDR3 nucleotide sequence: TGCGCCAGCAGCTTACAGGGTGACTACAATGAGCAGTTCTTC. Translation gives CASSLQGDYNEQFF.

This clone was counted a few times. V and J are TRBV7-9 and TRBJ1-1; unclear D gene. The CDR3 extends over 13 amino acids. CDR1 SEHNR and CDR2 FQNEAQ come from the germline V gene (reference sequence). V lost 1 base and J 6 bases, leaving 9 bases between the germline ends. CDR3 in amino acids: CASSLVRIAEAFF. The CDR3 region has the DNA TGTGCCAGCAGCTTAGTCAGGATAGCTGAAGCTTTCTTT.

V is TRBV6-5 and J is TRBJ1-3; weak D call: TRBD1 (5 bases). V was cut by 8 bases and J by 4 bases, with 18 bases left in between. CDR3 length: 15 residues. Germline CDR1 and CDR2: MNHEY and SVGAGI. In nucleotides, the CDR3 is TGTGCCAGCCGGGGGAACGGGGGGAAAGGAAACACCATATATTTT. It is translated as CASRGNGGKGNTIYF.

This clone was seen only a few times. The chain recombines TRBV19 with TRBJ1-2; a weak D match, TRBD1 (5 bases). CDR3 length: 13 amino acids. The V gene's germline CDR1 is LNHDA and CDR2 SQIVND (reference sequence). With 1 base removed from V and 5 bases from J, the gap between germline ends came to 8 bases. The CDR3 DNA is TGTGCCAGTAGTATAGGGCAGGGATATGGCTACACCTTC. Residues: CASSIGQGYGYTF.

This clone turned up a few times. V gene TRBV6-6 combines with J gene TRBJ1-1, with TRBD1 identical over 8 bases. The V segment lost 5 bases and the J segment 4 bases; nucleotides outside the gene matches: 6. This CDR3 comprises 14 residues. The germline V gene has CDR1 MNHNY and CDR2 SVGAGI (reference sequence). For the CDR3, the DNA is TGTGCCAGCAGTACGTCAGGGGGCCGCACTGAAGCTTTCTTT. As protein: CASSTSGGRTEAFF.

The chain joins TRBV6-5 to TRBJ1-6; TRBD1 is a possible D gene (5 bases). The germline V and J ends were trimmed by 5 bases and 4 bases, with 9 bases remaining between them. CDR1 is MNHEY and CDR2 is SVGAGI in the germline V gene. The CDR3 is 14 residues long. The CDR3 spells CASSIQEYNSPLHF. DNA for the CDR3: TGTGCCAGCAGTATACAGGAGTATAATTCACCCCTCCACTTT.

For this clone: Other DNA sequences of this sample code for an identical CDR3. This chain links TRBV28 with TRBJ1-2; TRBD1 might be the D (6 bases). CDR1 and CDR2 (germline): MDHEN, SYDVKM. The CDR3 extends over 13 amino acids. V was clipped by 5 bases and J by 2 bases, with 9 bases between them. The CDR3 reads CASSLTGNYGYTF. CDR3 DNA: TGTGCCAGCAGTCTGACAGGAAACTATGGCTACACCTTC.

This clone was detected only a few times. This chain uses TRBV4-1 with TRBJ1-4, with D possibly being TRBD1 (5 bases). Trimming removed 1 base from V and 13 bases from J, with 16 bases in between. Germline V CDR1 and CDR2: MGHRA, YSYEKL. The length of the CDR3 is 14 residues. CDR3 loop: CASSQALQEPGLFF. CDR3 bases: TGCGCCAGCAGCCAAGCCCTACAGGAACCAGGACTGTTTTTT.

In this sample, this clone turned up a few times. The chain links TRBV30 to TRBJ1-6; D perhaps matches TRBD1 (6 bases). CDR3 length: 13 amino acids. CDR1 is GTSNPN, CDR2 SVGIG, per germline (reference sequence). V was trimmed by 1 base and J by 7 bases, leaving 8 bases between them. This chain's CDR3 is CAWSGTANSPLHF. CDR3 coding DNA: TGTGCCTGGAGTGGGACAGCAAATTCACCCCTCCACTTT.

The chain carries TRBV27 and TRBJ2-2, with TRBD1 identical over 7 bases. Germline trimming cut 4 bases from V and 6 bases from J; bases unmatched to any gene: 8. The CDR3 loop spans 15 amino acids. The germline V gene has CDR1 MNHEY and CDR2 SMNVEV (reference sequence). CDR3 sequence reads: CASSSKRGRPGELFF. CDR3 nucleotides: TGTGCCAGCAGTTCCAAGAGGGGGCGACCCGGGGAGCTGTTTTTT.

The CDR3 reads CASSFYGIAGAGANVLTF. The CDR3 DNA is TGTGCCAGCAGTTTCTACGGAATAGCGGGAGCTGGGGCCAACGTCCTGACTTTC. V gene TRBV28 combines with J gene TRBJ2-6; 9 nucleotides align to TRBD2. V gave up 3 bases and J gave up 2 bases; unmatched junction bases: 8. There are 18 residues in the CDR3. The germline V gene encodes CDR1 MDHEN and CDR2 SYDVKM.

This clone came up a few times. The chain couples TRBV7-9 to TRBJ1-2; D not certain. Trimming stripped 5 bases from V and 4 bases from J, with 11 bases between. There are 13 residues in the CDR3. Germline-derived CDR1 and CDR2 are SEHNR and FQNEAQ (reference sequence). This chain's CDR3 is CASSPSEAYGYTF. The CDR3 region has the DNA TGTGCCAGCAGCCCGTCCGAGGCCTATGGCTACACCTTC.

Only one count was recorded for this clone. The V and J genes are TRBV28 and TRBJ2-7, with a tentative D call TRBD1 (7 bases). From germline, CDR1 is MDHEN and CDR2 SYDVKM. V was pared by 4 bases and J by 2 bases, with 15 bases between. CDR3 length equals 15 residues. The CDR3 region has the DNA TGTGCCAGCAGTTCAGGCGCAGGGGGGACCTACGAGCAGTACTTC. Encoded protein: CASSSGAGGTYEQYF.

V is TRBV24-1 and J is TRBJ2-1, with TRBD1 identical over 8 bases. CDR3 size: 19 residues. CDR1 and CDR2 from the germline V gene are KGHDR and SFDVKD. The ends lost 1 base at V and 4 bases at J; junction bases unmatched: 14. The CDR3 sequence: CATSDLASGAGTGYNEQFF. CDR3 coding DNA: TGTGCCACCAGTGATTTAGCTTCGGGCGCCGGGACAGGTTACAATGAGCAGTTCTTC.

Here the CDR3 DNA reads TGTGCCTGGAGTGTAGGTGGGGGGTCCTACGAGCAGTACTTC. This sequence encodes CAWSVGGGSYEQYF. V usage is TRBV30 and J usage is TRBJ2-7, with D tentatively TRBD2 (6 bases). The V end was cut by 0 bases, the J end by 1 base, with 10 bases between. The V gene's germline CDR1 is GTSNPN and CDR2 SVGIG (reference sequence). This CDR3 has 14 residues. The full variable domain, with the rest looked up from reference TRBV30 and TRBJ2-7, is SQTIHQWPATLVQPVGSPLSLECTVEGTSNPNLYWYRQAAGRGLQLLFYSVGIGQISSEVPQNLSASRPQDRQFILSSKKLLLSDSGFYLCAWSVGGGSYEQYFGPGTRLTVT.

The chain couples TRBV12-3 or TRBV12-4 to TRBJ1-2; D uncertain. V was trimmed by 2 bases and J by 8 bases, leaving 9 bases between them. CDR3 size: 12 residues. CDR3 coding DNA: TGTGCCAGCAGTTTATCGTCGGGAGGCTACACCTTC. The encoded protein is CASSLSSGGYTF.

In DNA, the CDR3 is TGTGCCAGCAGCCTAACAGGGGACTCTGGAAACACCATATATTTT. As protein: CASSLTGDSGNTIYF. V usage is TRBV3-1 (or the pseudogene TRBV3-2) and J usage is TRBJ1-3; 7 bases match TRBD1. V gave up 4 bases and J gave up 0 bases; unmatched junction bases: 3. Per germline, CDR1 LGHDT and CDR2 YNNKEL (reference sequence). This CDR3 contains 15 residues.

The chain carries TRBV5-4 and TRBJ1-3; no firm D call. This CDR3 is built from 15 residues. Per germline, CDR1 SGHNT and CDR2 YYREEE (reference sequence). Trimming shortened V by 4 bases and J by 0 bases, and 11 bases separated the two germline ends. CDR3 nucleotides: TGTGCCAGCAGCCGGACTCCTAGCTCTGGAAACACCATATATTTT. It codes for CASSRTPSSGNTIYF.

This chain links TRBV6-5 with TRBJ1-2, with TRBD1 identical over 10 bases. The V and J ends lost 6 bases and 3 bases, in that order; junction bases with no gene match: 1. The CDR3 totals 13 residues. Germline V gene lookup returns CDR1 MNHEY and CDR2 SVGAGI. The chain's CDR3 is CASRGTGDYGYTF. The DNA of the CDR3 is TGTGCCAGCAGAGGGACAGGGGACTATGGCTACACCTTC.

V gene TRBV11-2 combines with J gene TRBJ2-7, with D perhaps TRBD2 (5 bases). The CDR3 is 15 amino acids. Germline CDR1 and CDR2: SGHAT and FQNNGV. Trimming removed 5 bases from V and 4 bases from J, with 18 bases in between. DNA of the CDR3: TGTGCCAGCAGCCCCCGGGCTAGAAGAGGGTACGAGCAGTACTTC. Translated, it gives CASSPRARRGYEQYF.

The chain couples TRBV5-8 to TRBJ2-1; the D is unclear. The CDR3 runs to 13 residues. The germline gives CDR1 SGHTS, CDR2 YDEGEE. V was clipped by 4 bases and J by 2 bases, with 7 bases between them. The CDR3 sequence is CASSLPAYNEQFF. The CDR3 DNA is TGTGCCAGCAGCCTACCCGCCTACAATGAGCAGTTCTTC.

V gene TRBV9 combines with J gene TRBJ1-2; 8 bases align to TRBD1. CDR3 size: 15 residues. CDR1 SGDLS and CDR2 YYNGEE come from the germline V gene. Unmatched junction bases numbered 6, after V lost 4 bases and J lost 1 base. CDR3 coding DNA: TGTGCCAGCAGCCCAGGGGGCTCGGGTAACTATGGCTACACCTTC. Translation: CASSPGGSGNYGYTF. Variable domain in full (rest from reference TRBV9 and TRBJ1-2): DSGVTQTPKHLITATGQRVTLRCSPRSGDLSVYWYQQSLDQGLQFLIQYYNGEERAKGNILERFSAQQFPDLHSELNLSSLELGDSALYFCASSPGGSGNYGYTFGSGTRLTVV.

J is TRBJ2-6 and V is TRBV7-9, with 7 nucleotides matching TRBD2. The V gene's germline CDR1 is SEHNR and CDR2 FQNEAQ (reference sequence). This CDR3 has 19 residues. The trim removed 0 bases at V and 0 bases at J, leaving 8 bases unmatched. The CDR3 DNA reads TGTGCCAGCAGCTTAGCTGGACTAGTCCTTCCCTCTGGGGCCAACGTCCTGACTTTC. Translating gives CASSLAGLVLPSGANVLTF.

The chain combines TRBV6-5 with TRBJ2-7, with D perhaps TRBD1 (5 bases). The germline gives CDR1 MNHEY, CDR2 SVGAGI. The CDR3 length is 13 residues. The ends were cut back, 2 bases at V and 5 bases at J, with 10 bases in the middle. CDR3 DNA sequence: TGTGCCAGCAGTTACCTTTGGGGCCACGAGCAGTACTTC. Amino acids: CASSYLWGHEQYF.